The present T cell receptor (beta chain) was sequenced within a study of control samples from healthy donors and cancer patients. Profiling relied on immunoSEQ multiplex PCR, and the TCRdb table lists in-frame clones only, not all of them. The table includes about 120,000 clones, 85% to 90% detected once. V was cut by 4 bases and J by 8 bases, with 17 bases left in between. This CDR3 has 14 residues. CDR1 and CDR2 (germline): WNHNN, SYGVQD (reference sequence). This rearrangement joins TRBV10-1 to TRBJ1-2; D gene uncertain. This clonotype was obtained from a man aged 25 to 40 in good health. The sample taken for sequencing was blood. The CDR3 sequence: CASSGATSGEGYTF. The CDR3 coding sequence is TGCGCCAGCAGTGGGGCCACCAGCGGGGAAGGCTACACCTTC.